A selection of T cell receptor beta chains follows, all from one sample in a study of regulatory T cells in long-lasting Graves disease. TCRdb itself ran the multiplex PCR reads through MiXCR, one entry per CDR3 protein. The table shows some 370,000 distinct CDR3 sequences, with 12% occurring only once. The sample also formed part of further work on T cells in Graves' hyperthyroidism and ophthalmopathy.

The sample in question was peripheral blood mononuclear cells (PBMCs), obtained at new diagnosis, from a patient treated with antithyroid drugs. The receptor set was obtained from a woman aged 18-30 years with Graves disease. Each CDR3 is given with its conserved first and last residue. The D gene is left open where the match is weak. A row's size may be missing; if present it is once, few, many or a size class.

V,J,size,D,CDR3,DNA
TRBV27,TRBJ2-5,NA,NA,CASSTTSGFQETQYF,TGTGCCAGCAGTACCACATCGGGGTTTCAAGAGACCCAGTACTTC
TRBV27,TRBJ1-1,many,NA,CASSLNTDVEAFF,TGTGCCAGCAGTTTAAACACCGATGTTGAAGCTTTCTTT
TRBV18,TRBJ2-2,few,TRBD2,CASSPRSGSNTGELFF,TGTGCCAGCTCACCACGTAGCGGGAGCAACACCGGGGAGCTGTTTTTT
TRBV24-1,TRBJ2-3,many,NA,CATSTSTDTQYF,TGTGCCACCAGTACTAGCACAGATACGCAGTATTTT
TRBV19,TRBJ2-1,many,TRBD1,CASSTWTGERSNEQFF,TGTGCCAGTAGTACCTGGACAGGGGAACGGAGCAATGAGCAGTTCTTC
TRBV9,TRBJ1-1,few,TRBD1,CASSVGTGEGLEAFF,TGTGCCAGCAGCGTAGGAACAGGGGAAGGACTTGAAGCTTTCTTT
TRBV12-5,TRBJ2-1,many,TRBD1,CASGLVQGWSEQFF,TGTGCTAGTGGTTTGGTACAGGGGTGGAGTGAGCAGTTCTTC
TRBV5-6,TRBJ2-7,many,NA,CASSVDPVEQYF,TGTGCCAGCAGCGTTGACCCGGTCGAGCAGTACTTC
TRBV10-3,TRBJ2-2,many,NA,CATGRVAGNTGELFF,TGTGCCACAGGAAGGGTGGCAGGGAACACCGGGGAGCTGTTTTTT
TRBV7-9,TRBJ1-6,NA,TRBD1,CASSLSGGTGQSPLHF,TGTGCCAGCAGCTTATCGGGTGGGACGGGACAGTCACCCCTCCACTTT
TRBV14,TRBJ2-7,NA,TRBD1,CASSQAGTGGSYEQYF,TGTGCCAGCAGCCAAGCGGGGACAGGGGGTTCCTACGAGCAGTACTTC
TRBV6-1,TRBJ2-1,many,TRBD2,CASRLTSGTATYNEQFF,TGTGCCAGCAGGTTAACTAGCGGGACTGCTACCTACAATGAGCAGTTCTTC
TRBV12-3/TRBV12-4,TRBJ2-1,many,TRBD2,CASNGAGTAYNEQFF,TGTGCCAGCAATGGAGCGGGGACCGCCTACAATGAGCAGTTCTTC
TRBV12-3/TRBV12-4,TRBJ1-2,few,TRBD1,CASSFTPRTGGDGYTF,TGTGCCAGCAGTTTCACCCCCAGGACAGGGGGCGATGGCTACACCTTC
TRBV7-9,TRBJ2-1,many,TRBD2,CASSSRGGSGSSYNEQFF,TGTGCCAGCAGCTCCCGGGGAGGGAGCGGGAGCTCCTACAATGAGCAGTTCTTC
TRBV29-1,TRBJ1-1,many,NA,CSAGQGREAFF,TGCAGCGCGGGGCAGGGCAGGGAAGCTTTCTTT
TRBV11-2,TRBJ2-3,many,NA,CASSPPRLTGTDTQYF,TGTGCCAGCAGCCCCCCTCGTCTGACAGGCACAGATACGCAGTATTTT
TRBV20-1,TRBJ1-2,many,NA,CSARYLAAGHGYTF,TGCAGTGCTAGGTACCTGGCGGCAGGGCATGGCTACACCTTC
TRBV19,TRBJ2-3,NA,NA,CASLHPRGTQYF,TGTGCCAGTCTCCATCCGCGGGGTACGCAGTATTTT
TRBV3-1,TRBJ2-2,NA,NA,CASSPLGNGELFF,TGTGCCAGCAGCCCACTGGGGAACGGGGAGCTGTTTTTT
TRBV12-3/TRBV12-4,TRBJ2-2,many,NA,CASRIYHRLHANTGELFF,TGTGCCAGCAGAATATACCACAGGTTACACGCGAACACCGGGGAGCTGTTTTTT
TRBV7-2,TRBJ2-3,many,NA,CASSLQLGTDTQYF,TGTGCCAGCAGCTTACAGCTTGGCACAGATACGCAGTATTTT
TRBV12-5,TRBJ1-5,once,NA,CASGSGQSNQPQHF,TGTGCTAGTGGCTCTGGACAGAGCAATCAGCCCCAGCATTTT
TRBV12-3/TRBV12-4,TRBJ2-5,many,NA,CASTYRNQETQYF,TGTGCCAGCACCTACCGGAACCAAGAGACCCAGTACTTC